The clone carrying this T cell receptor (beta chain) was detected many times. Its antigen is not identified. The data are from a study of T cells in Graves' hyperthyroidism and ophthalmopathy. Study overall: Peripheral blood was taken when the disease was first diagnosed, before any treatment began.

CDR1 and CDR2 (germline): DFQATT, SNEGSKA (reference sequence). This CDR3 region has 15 residues. V was clipped by 2 bases and J by 0 bases, with 11 bases between them. Study-wide points: In validation, the model predicted ophthalmopathy. These predictions came a median about 6.5 months before onset.

Disease duration was under 3 months in the ophthalmopathy patients, who also had a Clinical Activity Score of at least 3 and a NOSPECS grade of at least 4. Authors of the study amplified TCR beta CDR3 regions from RNA transcripts. First-round RT-PCR with HTBI primers amplified the TCR CDR3 region. TCRdb recomputed calls from the multiplex PCR reads with MiXCR, one row per CDR3 protein. The repertoire consists of nearly 600,000 distinct CDR3 sequences, with 11% to 15% occurring once and the leading ten covering roughly 6.9%. This chain joins TRBV20-1 and TRBJ2-1, with a weak D call TRBD1 (5 bases). The receptor's source is a woman aged 18-35 years with Graves' ophthalmopathy. Sequences were obtained from blood. The CDR3 protein is CSARPTTVSYNEQFF. Here the CDR3 DNA reads TGCAGTGCTAGACCCACGACAGTCTCCTACAATGAGCAGTTCTTC.